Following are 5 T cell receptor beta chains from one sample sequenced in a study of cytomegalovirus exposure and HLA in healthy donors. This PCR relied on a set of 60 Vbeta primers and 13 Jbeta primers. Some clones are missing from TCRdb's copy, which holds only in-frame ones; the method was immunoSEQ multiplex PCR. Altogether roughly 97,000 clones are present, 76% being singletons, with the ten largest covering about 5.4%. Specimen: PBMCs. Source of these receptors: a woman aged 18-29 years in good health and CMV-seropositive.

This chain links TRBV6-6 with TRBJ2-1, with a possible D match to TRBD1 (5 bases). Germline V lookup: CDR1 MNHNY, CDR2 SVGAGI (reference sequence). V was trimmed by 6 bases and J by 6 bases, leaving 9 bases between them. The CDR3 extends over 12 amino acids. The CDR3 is CASSRDSNEQFF. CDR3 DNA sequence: TGTGCCAGCAGCCGAGACAGCAATGAGCAGTTCTTC.

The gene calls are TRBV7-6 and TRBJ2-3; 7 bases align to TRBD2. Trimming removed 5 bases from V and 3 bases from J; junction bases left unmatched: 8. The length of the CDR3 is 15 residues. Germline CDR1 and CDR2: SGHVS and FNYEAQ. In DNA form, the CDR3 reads TGTGCCAGCAGCCCACGGATGGGGGGGACAGATACGCAGTATTTT. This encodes CASSPRMGGTDTQYF.

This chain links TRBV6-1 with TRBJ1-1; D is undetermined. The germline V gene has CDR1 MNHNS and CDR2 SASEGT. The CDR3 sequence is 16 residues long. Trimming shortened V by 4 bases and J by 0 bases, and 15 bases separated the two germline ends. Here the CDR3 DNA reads TGTGCCAGCAGTGGTTCCGGGAGATCTATGAACACTGAAGCTTTCTTT. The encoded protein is CASSGSGRSMNTEAFF.

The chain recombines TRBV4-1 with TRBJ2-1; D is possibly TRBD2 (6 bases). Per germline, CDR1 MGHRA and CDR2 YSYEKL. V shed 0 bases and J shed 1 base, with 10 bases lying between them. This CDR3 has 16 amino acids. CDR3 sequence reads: CASSQDRDSSYNEQFF. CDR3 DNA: TGCGCCAGCAGCCAAGACCGGGACTCTTCCTACAATGAGCAGTTCTTC.

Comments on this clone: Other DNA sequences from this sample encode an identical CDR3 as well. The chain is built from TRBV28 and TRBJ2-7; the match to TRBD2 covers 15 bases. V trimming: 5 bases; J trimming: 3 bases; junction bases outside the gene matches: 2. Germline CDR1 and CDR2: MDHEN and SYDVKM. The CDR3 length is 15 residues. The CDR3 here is CASSPGLAGGYEQYF. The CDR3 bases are TGTGCCAGCAGTCCGGGACTAGCGGGGGGCTACGAGCAGTACTTC.